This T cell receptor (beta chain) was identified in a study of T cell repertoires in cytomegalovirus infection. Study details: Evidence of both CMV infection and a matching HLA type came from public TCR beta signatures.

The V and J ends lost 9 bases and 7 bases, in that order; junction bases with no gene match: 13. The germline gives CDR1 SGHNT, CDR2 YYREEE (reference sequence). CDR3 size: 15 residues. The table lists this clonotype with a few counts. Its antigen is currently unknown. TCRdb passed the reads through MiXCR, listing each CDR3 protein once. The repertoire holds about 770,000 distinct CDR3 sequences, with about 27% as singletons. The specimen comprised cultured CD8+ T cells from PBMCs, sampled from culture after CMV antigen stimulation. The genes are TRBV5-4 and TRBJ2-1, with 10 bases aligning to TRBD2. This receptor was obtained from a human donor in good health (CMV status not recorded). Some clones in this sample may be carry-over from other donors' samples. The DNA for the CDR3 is TGTGCCACACACGGTAGCGGGGGGTGGGAGAATGAGCAGTTCTTC. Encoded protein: CATHGSGGWENEQFF.